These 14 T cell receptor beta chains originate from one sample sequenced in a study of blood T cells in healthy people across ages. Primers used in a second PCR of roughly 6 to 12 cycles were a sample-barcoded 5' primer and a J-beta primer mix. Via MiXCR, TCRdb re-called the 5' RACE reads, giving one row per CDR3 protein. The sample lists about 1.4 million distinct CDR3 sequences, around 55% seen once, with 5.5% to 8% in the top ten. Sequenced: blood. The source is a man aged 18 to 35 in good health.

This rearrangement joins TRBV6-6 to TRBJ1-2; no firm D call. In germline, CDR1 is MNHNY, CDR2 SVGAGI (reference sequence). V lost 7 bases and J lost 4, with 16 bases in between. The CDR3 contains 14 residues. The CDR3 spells CASTTQGGSYGYTF. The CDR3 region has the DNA TGTGCCAGCACGACCCAAGGAGGGTCCTATGGCTACACCTTC.

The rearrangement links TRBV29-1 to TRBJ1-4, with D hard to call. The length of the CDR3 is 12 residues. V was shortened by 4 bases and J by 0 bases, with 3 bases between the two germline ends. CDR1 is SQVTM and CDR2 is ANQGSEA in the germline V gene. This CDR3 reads CSVGTTNEKLFF. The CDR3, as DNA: TGCAGCGTTGGTACAACTAATGAAAAACTGTTTTTT. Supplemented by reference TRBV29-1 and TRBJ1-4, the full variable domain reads SAVISQKPSRDICQRGTSLTIQCQVDSQVTMMFWYRQQPGQSLTLIATANQGSEATYESGFVIDKFPISRPNLTFSTLTVSNMSPEDSSIYLCSVGTTNEKLFFGSGTQLSVL.

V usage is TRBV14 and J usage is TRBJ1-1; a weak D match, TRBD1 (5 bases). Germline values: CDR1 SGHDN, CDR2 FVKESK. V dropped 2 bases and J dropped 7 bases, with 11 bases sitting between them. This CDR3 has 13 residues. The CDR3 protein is CASSQRRQGEAFF. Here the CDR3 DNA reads TGTGCCAGCAGCCAACGTCGGCAGGGTGAAGCTTTCTTT. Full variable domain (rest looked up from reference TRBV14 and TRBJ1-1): EAGVTQFPSHSVIEKGQTVTLRCDPISGHDNLYWYRRVMGKEIKFLLHFVKESKQDESGMPNNRFLAERTGGTYSTLKVQPAELEDSGVYFCASSQRRQGEAFFGQGTRLTVV.

CDR3 nucleotides: TGTGCCAGCAGTCTGGACAGCCGGCTGAACACTGAAGCTTTCTTT. Its protein product is CASSLDSRLNTEAFF. V usage is TRBV7-2 and J usage is TRBJ1-1; possible D gene TRBD1, 6 bases. Germline V CDR1 and CDR2: SGHTA, FQGNSA. The CDR3 is made up of 15 amino acids. Trimming cost V 6 bases and J 0 bases, with 14 bases left between them.

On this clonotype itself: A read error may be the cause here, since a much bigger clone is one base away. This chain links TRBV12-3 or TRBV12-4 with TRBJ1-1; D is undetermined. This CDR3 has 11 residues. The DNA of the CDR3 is TGTGCCAGCAGTTTGAAGACTGAAGCTTTCTTT. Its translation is CASSLKTEAFF.

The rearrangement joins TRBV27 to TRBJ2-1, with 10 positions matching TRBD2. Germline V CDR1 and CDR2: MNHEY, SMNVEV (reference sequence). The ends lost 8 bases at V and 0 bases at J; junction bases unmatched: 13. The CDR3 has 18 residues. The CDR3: CASPTQAGGLSSYNEQFF. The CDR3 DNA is TGTGCCAGCCCAACCCAAGCGGGAGGGCTCAGCTCCTACAATGAGCAGTTCTTC.

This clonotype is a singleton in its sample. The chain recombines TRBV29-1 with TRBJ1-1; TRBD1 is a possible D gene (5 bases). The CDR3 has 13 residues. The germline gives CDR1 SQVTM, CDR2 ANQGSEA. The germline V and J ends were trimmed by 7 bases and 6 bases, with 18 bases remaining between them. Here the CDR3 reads CSALGGREAEAFF. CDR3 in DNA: TGCAGCGCCCTCGGGGGTCGCGAGGCTGAAGCTTTCTTT.

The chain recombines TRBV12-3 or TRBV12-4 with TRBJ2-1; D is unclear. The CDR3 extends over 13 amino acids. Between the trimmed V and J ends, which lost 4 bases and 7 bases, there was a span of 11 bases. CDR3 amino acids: CASSSFYENEQFF. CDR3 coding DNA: TGTGCCAGCAGTTCGTTCTACGAAAATGAGCAGTTCTTC.

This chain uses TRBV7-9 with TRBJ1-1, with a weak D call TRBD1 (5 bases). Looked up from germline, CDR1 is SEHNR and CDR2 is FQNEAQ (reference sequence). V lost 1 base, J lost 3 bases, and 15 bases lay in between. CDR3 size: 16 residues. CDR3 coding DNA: TGTGCCAGCAGCTTAGGCGTCGGGGGAAGCGACACTGAAGCTTTCTTT. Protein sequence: CASSLGVGGSDTEAFF. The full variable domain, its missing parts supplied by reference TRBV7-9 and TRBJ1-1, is DTGVSQNPRHKITKRGQNVTFRCDPISEHNRLYWYRQTLGQGPEFLTYFQNEAQLEKSRLLSDRFSAERPKGSFSTLEIQRTEQGDSAMYLCASSLGVGGSDTEAFFGQGTRLTVV.

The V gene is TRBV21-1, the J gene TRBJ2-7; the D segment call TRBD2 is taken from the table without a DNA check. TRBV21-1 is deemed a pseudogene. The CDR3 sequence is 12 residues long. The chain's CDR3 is CANPLAPYEQYF. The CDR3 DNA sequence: TGTGCCAATCCTCTCGCCCCCTACGAGCAGTACTTC.

CDR3 DNA: TGTGCCAGCAGTTTATTATCTAGCGGGAGGCTCGAGCAGTACTTC. The encoded protein is CASSLLSSGRLEQYF. The rearrangement links TRBV28 to TRBJ2-4, with TRBD2 matching 11 bases. The end of the DNA fits TRBJ2-7 better, so the J call may be wrong. CDR1 and CDR2 (germline): MDHEN, SYDVKM. The length of the CDR3 is 15 residues.

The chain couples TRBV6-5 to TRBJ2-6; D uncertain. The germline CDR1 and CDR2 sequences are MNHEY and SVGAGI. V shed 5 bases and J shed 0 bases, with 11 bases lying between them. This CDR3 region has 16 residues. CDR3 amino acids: CASSNRIDSGANVLTF. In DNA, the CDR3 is TGTGCCAGCAGTAACCGAATCGACTCTGGGGCCAACGTCCTGACTTTC.

CDR3 amino acids: CASSLGLDRATYEQYF. The CDR3 DNA reads as TGTGCCAGCAGCTTAGGGCTGGACAGGGCAACCTACGAGCAGTACTTC. This chain joins TRBV11-2 and TRBJ2-7; 8 bases align to TRBD1. The CDR3 runs 16 residues. Germline V gives CDR1 SGHAT, CDR2 FQNNGV. After removal of 1 base from V and 2 bases from J, the junction contained 7 bases not matched to a gene.

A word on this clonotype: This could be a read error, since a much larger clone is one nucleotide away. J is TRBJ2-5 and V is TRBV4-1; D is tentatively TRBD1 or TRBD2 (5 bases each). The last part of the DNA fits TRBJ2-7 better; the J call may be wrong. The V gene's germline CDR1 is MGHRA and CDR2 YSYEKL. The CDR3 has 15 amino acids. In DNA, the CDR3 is TGCGCCAGCAGCCAATCGGGACGTGGCCCCTACGAGCAGTACTTC. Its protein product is CASSQSGRGPYEQYF.